Here is one T cell receptor (beta chain) with its context. This clone was counted a single time. The specificity of this receptor is unknown. Within one base of it there is no much larger clone, and no base qualities were kept. Interpreted using the paper, the time point label stands for: cycle 1 day 1 (C1D1), immediately before nivolumab initiation. Every trial patient had relapsed after autologous stem cell transplantation, and cohorts A, B and C differed in prior brentuximab vedotin exposure. The trial cohort included 50 or so patients with relapsed/refractory classical Hodgkin lymphoma, and each patient had a best overall response of complete response, partial response or progressive disease. Trial patients were treated with single-agent nivolumab in the multi-cohort phase II CheckMate 205 trial. An independent review committee assessed best overall response using the 2007 International Working Group response criteria. PBMCs from the trial were collected at three points: immediately before nivolumab initiation (C1D1), and during therapy at cycle 2 day 1 and cycle 4 day 1. Peripheral blood was collected in 8 mL Vacutainer Cell Preparation Tubes, from which PBMCs were isolated by centrifugation and then cryopreserved.

The record originates from a study of PD-1 blockade in classical Hodgkin lymphoma (dated by TCRdb to 2019 to 2021). A note on the overall study: Nivolumab dosing was 3 mg/kg intravenously every 2 weeks, continuing until either disease progression or unacceptable toxicity. To define a peripheral blood immune signature of response to PD-1 blockade in classical Hodgkin lymphoma, the study combined TCR beta sequencing with CyTOF.

Results the study describes overall, beyond this receptor: Lower diversity was seen in patients whose nivolumab began less than 1 year after ASCT, and these patients were left out of later analyses so that immune reconstitution would not confound the results. CD4+ but not CD8+ TCR diversity rose significantly by C4D1 (p=0.0027 vs p=0.16), most apparent in complete responders (p=0.02). The study was limited to a single clinical trial cohort, and causes of repertoire differences, possibly disease activity or prior therapy, remained undefined. Trial patients achieving complete response had baseline diversity similar to newly diagnosed patients, whereas partial responders and progressors had significantly lower diversity. Baseline TCR diversity was reported to be lower in newly diagnosed patients than in healthy donors, and even lower in relapsed/refractory patients.

The Qiagen DNeasy kit was used to extract genomic DNA from unsorted PBMCs and from the negatively selected CD4+ and CD8+ fractions. TCR beta CDR3 regions were amplified by immunoSEQ multiplex PCR using primers annealing to V and J segments. A synthetic immune receptor repertoire was used to minimize amplification bias, and remaining bias was computationally removed after sequencing. In the authors' own workflow: Custom Python scripts were used to quantify repertoire diversity as the Shannon entropy index. Unsorted, CD4+ and CD8+ repertoires were analyzed separately, except for combined analyses in which CD4+ and CD8+ sequences were merged in silico. A clone was considered expanded if an increase in frequency of at least 2-fold after treatment relative to C1D1 was found, and a pseudocount of 0.5 was applied to clones undetected at baseline. Clones with 0 or 1 copy at C1D1 were classified as singleton clones, and clones with 2 or more copies were classified as non-singleton clones. By matching protein sequences in sorted samples from the same patient, clones expanded in unsorted samples were annotated as CD4+, CD8+ or unknown. Diversity changes from C1D1 to C4D1 were tested in paired samples using Wilcoxon tests. TCRdb mirrors the immuneACCESS table, restricted to in-frame sequences. Some clones are absent from its copies; in checked studies, under half trace to an unresolved V gene, and the reason for the others is unknown. V, J and clone size derive from that table, while D and trimming were established from the DNA sequence. The table for this sample lists just over 60,000 clones; around 89% of them were counted only once. Together, the top ten hold 12% of the sample.

The CDR1 and CDR2 encoded by the germline V gene (reference sequence) are LNHDA and SQIVND. The cysteine opens and the phenylalanine closes a CDR3 of 15 amino acids. The only DNA kept is the CDR3, 45 bases in frame from the first base. Trimming removed 5 bases from V and 4 bases from J; the gene matches leave 8 bases unexplained. Sample: peripheral blood mononuclear cells (PBMCs), taken at baseline. The sequence derives from a human donor with classical Hodgkin lymphoma. In this chain, TRBV19 is recombined with TRBJ1-5; 7 bases in the junction line up with TRBD1. In nucleotide form, the sequence is TGTGCCAGTAGTTTCGGACAGGTCCGAAATCAGCCCCAGCATTTT. It codes for CASSFGQVRNQPQHF.